These T cell receptor beta chains were read from a single sample in a study of cytomegalovirus exposure and HLA in healthy donors. The method was immunoSEQ multiplex PCR; TCRdb's version includes in-frame clones alone and lacks a portion of them. The sample lists fewer than 250,000 clones, 74% occurring once. The material sequenced was PBMCs. The receptor source for this set is a woman aged 25 to 39 in good health and CMV-seropositive. The CDR3 runs from the conserved cysteine through the conserved F or W. A D gene is named only where the DNA matches it firmly. Size is stated for part of the rows, as once, few or many counts, or as a class when the clone is expanded.

V gene: TRBV28
D gene: -
clone size: -
J gene: TRBJ1-1
CDR3 protein: CASIANGGVGGLKAFF
CDR3 DNA: TGTGCCAGCATCGCCAACGGGGGGGTTGGAGGACTGAAAGCTTTCTTT

V gene: TRBV14
D gene: TRBD1
clone size: -
J gene: TRBJ2-2
CDR3 protein: CASSQNRGGELFF
CDR3 DNA: TGTGCCAGCAGCCAAAACAGGGGCGGGGAGCTGTTTTTT

V gene: TRBV15
D gene: -
clone size: -
J gene: TRBJ2-7
CDR3 protein: CATSRAPDYEQYF
CDR3 DNA: TGTGCCACCAGCAGAGCCCCAGACTACGAGCAGTACTTC

V gene: TRBV6-1
D gene: -
clone size: -
J gene: TRBJ1-2
CDR3 protein: CASSEAGGERYGYTF
CDR3 DNA: TGTGCCAGCAGTGAAGCGGGGGGGGAGCGCTATGGCTACACCTTC

V gene: TRBV4-2
D gene: TRBD2
clone size: -
J gene: TRBJ2-5
CDR3 protein: CASSHGRPLGTRNLQETQYF
CDR3 DNA: TGTGCCAGCAGCCACGGCCGCCCTCTGGGGACTAGAAATCTCCAAGAGACCCAGTACTTC

V gene: TRBV10-1
D gene: -
clone size: once
J gene: TRBJ2-7
CDR3 protein: CASSTGFSYEQYF
CDR3 DNA: TGCGCCAGCAGTACAGGGTTTTCCTACGAGCAGTACTTC

V gene: TRBV7-9
D gene: -
clone size: few
J gene: TRBJ2-5
CDR3 protein: CASSLGHAETQYF
CDR3 DNA: TGTGCCAGCAGCTTGGGCCATGCGGAGACCCAGTACTTC

V gene: TRBV28
D gene: TRBD1
clone size: -
J gene: TRBJ1-5
CDR3 protein: CASSPGQGNYQPQHF
CDR3 DNA: TGTGCCAGCAGCCCGGGACAGGGTAATTATCAGCCCCAGCATTTT

V gene: TRBV15
D gene: -
clone size: -
J gene: TRBJ2-2
CDR3 protein: CATSGGAGTGELFF
CDR3 DNA: TGTGCCACCAGCGGGGGCGCAGGCACCGGGGAGCTGTTTTTT

V gene: TRBV19
D gene: -
clone size: -
J gene: TRBJ2-6
CDR3 protein: CASRRDRARAGGANVLTF
CDR3 DNA: TGTGCCAGTAGGAGGGACCGAGCACGGGCGGGAGGGGCCAACGTCCTGACTTTC

V gene: TRBV5-1
D gene: TRBD1
clone size: -
J gene: TRBJ1-1
CDR3 protein: CASSPIPGQGNTEAFF
CDR3 DNA: TGCGCCAGCAGCCCAATTCCGGGACAGGGGAACACTGAAGCTTTCTTT

V gene: TRBV4-1
D gene: -
clone size: -
J gene: TRBJ2-7
CDR3 protein: CASSQATGSYEQYF
CDR3 DNA: TGCGCCAGCAGCCAAGCAACAGGGTCCTACGAGCAGTACTTC

V gene: TRBV28
D gene: -
clone size: -
J gene: TRBJ1-1
CDR3 protein: CALGVIKDTEAFF
CDR3 DNA: TGTGCGCTAGGGGTTATTAAGGACACTGAAGCTTTCTTT

V gene: TRBV5-1
D gene: TRBD2
clone size: -
J gene: TRBJ2-2
CDR3 protein: CASISGRADEELFF
CDR3 DNA: TGCGCCAGCATAAGCGGGAGGGCTGACGAGGAGCTGTTTTTT

V gene: TRBV7-9
D gene: -
clone size: few
J gene: TRBJ2-7
CDR3 protein: CASRGAGSESYEQYF
CDR3 DNA: TGTGCCAGCCGGGGAGCGGGTTCAGAGTCCTACGAGCAGTACTTC

V gene: TRBV5-1
D gene: -
clone size: -
J gene: TRBJ2-2
CDR3 protein: CASSGGLTNTGELFF
CDR3 DNA: TGCGCCAGCAGCGGAGGGTTAACGAACACCGGGGAGCTGTTTTTT

V gene: TRBV27
D gene: -
clone size: -
J gene: TRBJ2-3
CDR3 protein: CASSLRGYTDTQYF
CDR3 DNA: TGTGCCAGCAGTTTGCGAGGGTACACAGATACGCAGTATTTT

V gene: TRBV7-2
D gene: TRBD2
clone size: few
J gene: TRBJ2-1
CDR3 protein: CASSPSVLAGAGNEQFF
CDR3 DNA: TGTGCCAGCAGCCCATCCGTCCTAGCGGGAGCAGGCAATGAGCAGTTCTTC

V gene: TRBV2
D gene: -
clone size: -
J gene: TRBJ2-3
CDR3 protein: CASTPGLPSTDTQYF
CDR3 DNA: TGTGCCAGCACCCCCGGACTACCGAGCACAGATACGCAGTATTTT

V gene: TRBV28
D gene: -
clone size: -
J gene: TRBJ2-7
CDR3 protein: CASRGTLTSYEQYF
CDR3 DNA: TGTGCCAGCAGAGGGACACTAACCTCCTACGAGCAGTACTTC

V gene: TRBV11-3
D gene: TRBD2
clone size: -
J gene: TRBJ2-3
CDR3 protein: CASSPSGGWTDTQYF
CDR3 DNA: TGTGCCAGCAGCCCTTCGGGAGGATGGACAGATACGCAGTATTTT

V gene: TRBV15
D gene: TRBD2
clone size: few
J gene: TRBJ2-7
CDR3 protein: CATSSGTSGYEQYF
CDR3 DNA: TGTGCCACCAGCAGCGGGACTAGCGGGTACGAGCAGTACTTC

V gene: TRBV2
D gene: -
clone size: -
J gene: TRBJ2-7
CDR3 protein: CASRSDRFLTYEQYF
CDR3 DNA: TGTGCCAGCAGGTCTGACAGGTTCCTTACCTACGAGCAGTACTTC

V gene: TRBV18
D gene: TRBD1
clone size: -
J gene: TRBJ2-1
CDR3 protein: CASSRQGYNEQFF
CDR3 DNA: TGTGCCAGCTCACGACAGGGTTACAATGAGCAGTTCTTC

V gene: TRBV27
D gene: TRBD1
clone size: -
J gene: TRBJ1-2
CDR3 protein: CASRRGGTGNYGYTF
CDR3 DNA: TGTGCCAGCAGGAGGGGTGGGACAGGGAACTATGGCTACACCTTC

V gene: TRBV28
D gene: -
clone size: -
J gene: TRBJ2-7
CDR3 protein: CASTGRSETYEQYF
CDR3 DNA: TGTGCCAGCACAGGGCGGAGCGAGACCTACGAGCAGTACTTC

V gene: TRBV9
D gene: -
clone size: -
J gene: TRBJ1-2
CDR3 protein: CASSARQLNYGYTF
CDR3 DNA: TGTGCCAGCAGTGCCAGACAGCTTAACTATGGCTACACCTTC

V gene: TRBV5-5
D gene: TRBD1
clone size: -
J gene: TRBJ2-7
CDR3 protein: CASSLQRDRGTEQYF
CDR3 DNA: TGTGCCAGCAGCTTGCAAAGGGACAGGGGGACTGAGCAGTACTTC

V gene: TRBV5-1
D gene: -
clone size: -
J gene: TRBJ2-1
CDR3 protein: CASSLTEVGYNEQFF
CDR3 DNA: TGCGCCAGCAGCTTGACGGAGGTGGGCTACAATGAGCAGTTCTTC

V gene: TRBV7-2
D gene: TRBD1
clone size: once
J gene: TRBJ2-5
CDR3 protein: CASSLYGTGAPAAQYF
CDR3 DNA: TGTGCCAGCAGCTTATACGGGACAGGGGCCCCCGCGGCCCAGTACTTC

V gene: TRBV4-1
D gene: -
clone size: -
J gene: TRBJ1-1
CDR3 protein: CASSRAGMNTEAFF
CDR3 DNA: TGCGCCAGCAGCCGGGCAGGGATGAACACTGAAGCTTTCTTT